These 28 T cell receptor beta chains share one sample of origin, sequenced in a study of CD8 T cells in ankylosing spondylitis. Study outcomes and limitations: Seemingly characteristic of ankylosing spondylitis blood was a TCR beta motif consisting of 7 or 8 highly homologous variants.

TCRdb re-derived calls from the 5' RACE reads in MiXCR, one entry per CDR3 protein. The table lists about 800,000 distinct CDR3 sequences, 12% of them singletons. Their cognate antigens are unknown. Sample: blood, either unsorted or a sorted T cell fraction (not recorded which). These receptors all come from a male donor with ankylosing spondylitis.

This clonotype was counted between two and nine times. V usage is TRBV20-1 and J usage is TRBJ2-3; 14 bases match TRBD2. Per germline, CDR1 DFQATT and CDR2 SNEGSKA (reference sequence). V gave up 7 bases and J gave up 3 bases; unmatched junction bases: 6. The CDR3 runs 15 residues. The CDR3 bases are TGCAGTGGAACCGGGACTAGCGGGAGAACAGATACGCAGTATTTT. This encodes CSGTGTSGRTDTQYF.

This chain's CDR3 is CASSLVTASTGELFF. The CDR3 DNA follows: TGTGCCAGCAGCTTAGTCACAGCCTCCACCGGGGAGCTGTTTTTT. This rearrangement joins TRBV7-2 to TRBJ2-2, with D unresolved. CDR1 and CDR2 (germline): SGHTA, FQGNSA. The CDR3 is made up of 15 amino acids. Trimming cost V 1 base and J 4 bases, with 10 bases left between them.

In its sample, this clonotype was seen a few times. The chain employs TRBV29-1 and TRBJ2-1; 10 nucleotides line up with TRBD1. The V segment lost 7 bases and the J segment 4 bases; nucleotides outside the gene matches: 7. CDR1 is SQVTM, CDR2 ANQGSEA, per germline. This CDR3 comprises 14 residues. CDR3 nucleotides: TGCAGCGGATCCCGGGACAGGGGATACAATGAGCAGTTCTTC. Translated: CSGSRDRGYNEQFF.

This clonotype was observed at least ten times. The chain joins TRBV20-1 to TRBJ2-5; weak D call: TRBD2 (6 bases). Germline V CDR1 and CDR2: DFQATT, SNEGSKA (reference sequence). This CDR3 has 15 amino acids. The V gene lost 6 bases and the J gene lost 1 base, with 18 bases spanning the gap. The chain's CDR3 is CSAYGTSHLQETQYF. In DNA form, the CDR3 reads TGCAGTGCCTACGGGACTTCTCACCTCCAAGAGACCCAGTACTTC.

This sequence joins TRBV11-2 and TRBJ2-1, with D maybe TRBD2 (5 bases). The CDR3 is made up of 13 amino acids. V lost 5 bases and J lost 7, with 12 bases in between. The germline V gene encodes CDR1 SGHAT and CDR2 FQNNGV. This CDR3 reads CASSEYWRNEQFF. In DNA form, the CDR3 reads TGTGCCAGCAGCGAATACTGGAGGAATGAGCAGTTCTTC.

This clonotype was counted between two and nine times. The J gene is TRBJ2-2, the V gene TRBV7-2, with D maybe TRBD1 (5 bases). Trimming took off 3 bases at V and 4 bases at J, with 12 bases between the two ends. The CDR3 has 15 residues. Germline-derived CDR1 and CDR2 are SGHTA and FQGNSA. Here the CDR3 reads CASSFSTGTTGELFF. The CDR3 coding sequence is TGTGCCAGCAGCTTTTCTACAGGCACCACCGGGGAGCTGTTTTTT.

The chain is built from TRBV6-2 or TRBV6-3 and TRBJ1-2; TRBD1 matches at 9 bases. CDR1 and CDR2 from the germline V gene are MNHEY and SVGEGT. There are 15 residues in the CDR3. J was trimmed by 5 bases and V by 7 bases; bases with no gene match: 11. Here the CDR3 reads CASIPRDRDAYGYTF. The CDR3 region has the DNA TGTGCCAGCATCCCCCGGGACAGGGACGCGTATGGCTACACCTTC.

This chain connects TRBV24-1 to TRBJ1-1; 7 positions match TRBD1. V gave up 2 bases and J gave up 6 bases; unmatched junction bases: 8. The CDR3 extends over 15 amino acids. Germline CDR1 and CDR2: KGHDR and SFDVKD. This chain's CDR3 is CATSDSRTGGAEAFF. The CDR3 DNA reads TGTGCCACCAGTGATTCGAGGACAGGAGGCGCTGAAGCTTTCTTT.

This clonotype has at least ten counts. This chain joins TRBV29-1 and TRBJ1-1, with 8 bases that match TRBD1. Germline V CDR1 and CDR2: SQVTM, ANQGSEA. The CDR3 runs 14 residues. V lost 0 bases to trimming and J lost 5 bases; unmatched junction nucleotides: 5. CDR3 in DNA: TGCAGCGTTGAAGAGCAACAGGGGGAAACTGAAGCTTTCTTT. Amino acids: CSVEEQQGETEAFF.

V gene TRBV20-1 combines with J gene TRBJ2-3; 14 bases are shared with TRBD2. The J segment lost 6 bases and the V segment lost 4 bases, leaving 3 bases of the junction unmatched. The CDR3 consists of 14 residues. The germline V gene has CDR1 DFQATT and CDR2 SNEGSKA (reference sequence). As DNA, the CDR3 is TGCAGTGCTATCGGGACTAGCGGGAGTGATACGCAGTATTTT. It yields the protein CSAIGTSGSDTQYF.

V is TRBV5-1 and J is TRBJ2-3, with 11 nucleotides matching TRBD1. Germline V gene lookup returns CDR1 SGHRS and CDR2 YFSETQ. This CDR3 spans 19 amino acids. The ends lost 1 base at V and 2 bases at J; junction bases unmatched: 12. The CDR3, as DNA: TGCGCCAGCAGCTTGCCCGGACAGGGGGCGCCCGGGGCCACAGATACGCAGTATTTT. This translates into CASSLPGQGAPGATDTQYF.

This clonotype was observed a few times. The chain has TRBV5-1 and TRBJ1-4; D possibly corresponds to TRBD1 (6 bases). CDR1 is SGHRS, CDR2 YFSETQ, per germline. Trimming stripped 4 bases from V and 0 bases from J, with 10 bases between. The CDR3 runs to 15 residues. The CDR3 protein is CASSGGTSTNEKLFF. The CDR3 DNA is TGCGCCAGCAGCGGAGGGACATCAACTAATGAAAAACTGTTTTTT.

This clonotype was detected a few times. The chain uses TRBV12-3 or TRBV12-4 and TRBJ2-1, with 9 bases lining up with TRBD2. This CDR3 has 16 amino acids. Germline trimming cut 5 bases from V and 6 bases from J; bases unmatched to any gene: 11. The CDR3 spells CASSSRGLAKANEQFF. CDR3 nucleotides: TGTGCCAGCAGTAGCCGTGGACTAGCGAAAGCCAATGAGCAGTTCTTC.

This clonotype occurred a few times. In nucleotides, the CDR3 is TGTGCCAGCACACCGGAGGGGGTGTACACTGAAGCTTTCTTT. It is translated as CASTPEGVYTEAFF. The V and J genes are TRBV2 and TRBJ1-1; weak D call: TRBD1 (6 bases). CDR1 and CDR2 from the germline V gene are SNHLY and FYNNEI. V shed 7 bases and J shed 3 bases, with 15 bases lying between them. The CDR3 extends over 14 amino acids.

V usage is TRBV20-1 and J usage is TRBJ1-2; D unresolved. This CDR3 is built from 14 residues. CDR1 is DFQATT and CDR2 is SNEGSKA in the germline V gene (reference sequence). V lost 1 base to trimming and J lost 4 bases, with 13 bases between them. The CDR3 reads CSARGATGGYGYTF. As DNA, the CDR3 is TGCAGTGCTAGAGGGGCGACGGGCGGCTATGGCTACACCTTC.

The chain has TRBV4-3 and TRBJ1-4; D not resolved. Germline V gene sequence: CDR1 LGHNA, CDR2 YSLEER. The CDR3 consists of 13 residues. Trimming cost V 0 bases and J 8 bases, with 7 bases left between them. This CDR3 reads CASSQDSEEKLFF. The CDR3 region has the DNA TGCGCCAGCAGCCAAGATTCGGAGGAAAAACTGTTTTTT.

The CDR3 here is CSAQEGYQPQHF. In DNA form, the CDR3 reads TGCAGTGCCCAGGAAGGGTATCAGCCCCAGCATTTT. The V call is TRBV20-1, the J call TRBJ1-5; no reliable D call. Germline V gene data show CDR1 as DFQATT and CDR2 as SNEGSKA (reference sequence). V lost 6 bases and J 5 bases, leaving 11 bases between the germline ends. This CDR3 is 12 amino acids long.

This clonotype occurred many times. CDR3 sequence (DNA): TGTGCCAGCAGCTTAGAAGGGGCAGGGGGAACAAGAAACACCATATATTTT. Residues: CASSLEGAGGTRNTIYF. J is TRBJ1-3 and V is TRBV11-2, with 7 positions matching TRBD1. CDR1 SGHAT and CDR2 FQNNGV come from the germline V gene. The V gene end was trimmed by 0 bases and the J gene end by 5 bases; junction bases not matched to a gene: 10. The CDR3 is 17 amino acids.

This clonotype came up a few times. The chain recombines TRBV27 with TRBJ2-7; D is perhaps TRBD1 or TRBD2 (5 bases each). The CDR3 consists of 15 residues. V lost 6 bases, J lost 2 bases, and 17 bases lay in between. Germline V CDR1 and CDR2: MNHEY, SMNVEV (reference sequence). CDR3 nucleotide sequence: TGTGCCAGCAGCCAGTCGTGGCAGGGACCCTACGAGCAGTACTTC. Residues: CASSQSWQGPYEQYF.

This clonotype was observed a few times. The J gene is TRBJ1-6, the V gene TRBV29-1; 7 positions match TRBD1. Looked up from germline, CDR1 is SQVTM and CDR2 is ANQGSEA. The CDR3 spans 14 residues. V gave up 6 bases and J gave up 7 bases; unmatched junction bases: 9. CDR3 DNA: TGCAGCGTCTGGACAGGCTCTTTCAATTCACCCCTCCACTTT. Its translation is CSVWTGSFNSPLHF.

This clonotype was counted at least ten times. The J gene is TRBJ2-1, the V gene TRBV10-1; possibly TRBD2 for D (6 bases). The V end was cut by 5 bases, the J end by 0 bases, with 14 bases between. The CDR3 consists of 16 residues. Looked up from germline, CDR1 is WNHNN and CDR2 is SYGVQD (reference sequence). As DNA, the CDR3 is TGCGCCAGCAGTCGGCTAGCGAGTAGCTCCTACAATGAGCAGTTCTTC. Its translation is CASSRLASSSYNEQFF.

The CDR3 sequence is CSVDKSNTGELFF. CDR3 in DNA: TGCAGCGTTGACAAGTCGAACACCGGGGAGCTGTTTTTT. The J gene is TRBJ2-2, the V gene TRBV29-1, with D unclear. CDR3 length equals 13 residues. V was pared by 3 bases and J by 0 bases, with 5 bases between. The germline gives CDR1 SQVTM, CDR2 ANQGSEA.

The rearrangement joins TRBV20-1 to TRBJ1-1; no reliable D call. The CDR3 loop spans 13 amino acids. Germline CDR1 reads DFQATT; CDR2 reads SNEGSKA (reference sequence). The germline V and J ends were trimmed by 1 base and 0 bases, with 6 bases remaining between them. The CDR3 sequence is CSARGALNTEAFF. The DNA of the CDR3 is TGCAGTGCTAGAGGGGCGTTGAACACTGAAGCTTTCTTT.

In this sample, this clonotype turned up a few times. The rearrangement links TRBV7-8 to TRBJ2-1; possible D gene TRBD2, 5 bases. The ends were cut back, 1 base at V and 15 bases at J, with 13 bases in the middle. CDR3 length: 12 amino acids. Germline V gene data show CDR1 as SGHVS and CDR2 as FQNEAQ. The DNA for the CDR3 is TGTGCCAGCAGCTTAGTCCCCGGGAAAGCGTTCTTC. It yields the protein CASSLVPGKAFF. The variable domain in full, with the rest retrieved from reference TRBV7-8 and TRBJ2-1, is GAGVSQSPRYKVAKRGQDVALRCDPISGHVSLFWYQQALGQGPEFLTYFQNEAQLDKSGLPSDRFFAERPEGSVSTLKIQRTQQEDSAVYLCASSLVPGKAFFGPGTRLTVL.

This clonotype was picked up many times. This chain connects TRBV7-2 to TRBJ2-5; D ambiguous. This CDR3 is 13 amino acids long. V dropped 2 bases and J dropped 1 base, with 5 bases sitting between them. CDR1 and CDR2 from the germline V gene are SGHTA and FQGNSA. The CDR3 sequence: CASSLSAQETQYF. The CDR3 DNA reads TGTGCCAGCAGCTTATCGGCCCAAGAGACCCAGTACTTC.

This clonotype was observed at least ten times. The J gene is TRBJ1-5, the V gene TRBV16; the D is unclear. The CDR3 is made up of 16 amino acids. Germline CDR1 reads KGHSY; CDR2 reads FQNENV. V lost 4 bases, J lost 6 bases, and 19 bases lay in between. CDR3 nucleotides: TGTGCCAGCAGCCGCCTAAACAGCGGGCGAGGTCAGCCCCAGCATTTT. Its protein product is CASSRLNSGRGQPQHF.

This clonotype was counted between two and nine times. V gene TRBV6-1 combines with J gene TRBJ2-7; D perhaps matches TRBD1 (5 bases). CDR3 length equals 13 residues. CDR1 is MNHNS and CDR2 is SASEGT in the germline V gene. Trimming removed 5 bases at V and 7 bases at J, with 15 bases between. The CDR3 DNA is TGTGCCAGCAGTCCGACAGCGTCTTTGGAGCAGTACTTC. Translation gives CASSPTASLEQYF.

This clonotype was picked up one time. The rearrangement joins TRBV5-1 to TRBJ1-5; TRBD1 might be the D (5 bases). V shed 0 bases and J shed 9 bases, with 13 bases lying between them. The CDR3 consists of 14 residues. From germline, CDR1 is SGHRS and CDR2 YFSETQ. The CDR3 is CASSLEGLPGPQHF. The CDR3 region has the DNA TGCGCCAGCAGCTTGGAGGGGCTCCCGGGGCCCCAGCATTTT.